This TCR beta chain was retrieved from a study of OX40 agonist ivuxolimab in advanced cancers. Study-level findings and limits: It was also the case that some nonresponders had low normalized T-cell clonal expansion. People who partly responded at 0.1-3.0 mg/kg had some of the least clonal expansion seen. What antigens the expanded peripheral T cells recognized was never established.

The CDR3 is made up of 14 amino acids. V lost 6 bases, J lost 1 base, and 13 bases lay in between. Germline V gene lookup returns CDR1 SGHRS and CDR2 YFSETQ. The method was immunoSEQ multiplex PCR; TCRdb's version includes in-frame clones alone and lacks a portion of them. The sample shows approximately 60,000 clones, around 90% of them seen only once. In the case of this clone: The target antigen is unknown.

Peripheral blood came from all dose cohorts at three timepoints. The clonotype was recovered from an adult with an advanced solid tumor such as melanoma, head and neck, liver or kidney cancer. The chain uses TRBV5-1 and TRBJ1-1; D is unclear. This sample comprised CD4+ or CD8+ T cells sorted from blood, obtained in a trial of the OX40 agonist ivuxolimab. The CDR3 DNA reads as TGCGCCAGCAAGCTGTCGGTACAGAACACTGAAGCTTTCTTT. Translated: CASKLSVQNTEAFF.